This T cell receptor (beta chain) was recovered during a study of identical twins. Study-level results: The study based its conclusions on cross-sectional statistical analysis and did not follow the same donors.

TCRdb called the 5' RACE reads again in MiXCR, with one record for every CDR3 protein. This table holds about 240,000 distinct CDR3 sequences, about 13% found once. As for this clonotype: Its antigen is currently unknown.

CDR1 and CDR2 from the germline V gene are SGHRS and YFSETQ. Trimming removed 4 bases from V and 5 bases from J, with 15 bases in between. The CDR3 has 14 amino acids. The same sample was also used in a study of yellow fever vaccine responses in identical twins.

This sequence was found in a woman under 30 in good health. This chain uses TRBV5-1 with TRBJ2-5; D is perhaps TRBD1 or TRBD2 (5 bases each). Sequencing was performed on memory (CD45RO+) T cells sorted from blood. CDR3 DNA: TGCGCCAGCAGCACCCGGGACGTTGGGGAGACCCAGTACTTC. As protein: CASSTRDVGETQYF.